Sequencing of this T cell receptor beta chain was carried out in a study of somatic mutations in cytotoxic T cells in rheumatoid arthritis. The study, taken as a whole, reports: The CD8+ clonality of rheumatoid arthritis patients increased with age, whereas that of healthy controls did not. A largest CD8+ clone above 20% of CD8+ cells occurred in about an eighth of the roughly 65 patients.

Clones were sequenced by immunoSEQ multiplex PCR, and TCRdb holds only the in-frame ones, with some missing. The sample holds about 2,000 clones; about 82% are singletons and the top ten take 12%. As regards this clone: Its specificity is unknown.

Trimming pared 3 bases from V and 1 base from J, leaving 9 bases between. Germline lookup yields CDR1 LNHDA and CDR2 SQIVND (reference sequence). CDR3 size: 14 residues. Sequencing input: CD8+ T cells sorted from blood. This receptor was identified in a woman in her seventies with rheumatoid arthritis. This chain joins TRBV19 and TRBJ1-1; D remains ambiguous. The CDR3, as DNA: TGTGCCAGTAGTATTATTCGGGGGAACACTGAAGCTTTCTTT. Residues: CASSIIRGNTEAFF.